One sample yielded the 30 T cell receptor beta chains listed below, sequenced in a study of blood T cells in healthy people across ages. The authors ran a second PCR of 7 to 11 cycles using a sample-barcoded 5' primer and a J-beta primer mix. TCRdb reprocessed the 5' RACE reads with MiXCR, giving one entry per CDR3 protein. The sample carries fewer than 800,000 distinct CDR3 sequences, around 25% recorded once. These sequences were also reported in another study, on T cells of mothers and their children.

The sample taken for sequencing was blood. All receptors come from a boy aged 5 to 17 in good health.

CDR3 nucleotides: TGTGCTAGTGGTTTGGGAGGGGGTGAAAAACTGTTTTTT. Residues: CASGLGGGEKLFF. The genes are TRBV12-5 and TRBJ1-4; D perhaps matches TRBD1 (6 bases). CDR3 length: 13 amino acids. Germline-derived CDR1 and CDR2 are LGHNT and FRNRAP. V was pared by 1 base and J by 7 bases, with 7 bases between.

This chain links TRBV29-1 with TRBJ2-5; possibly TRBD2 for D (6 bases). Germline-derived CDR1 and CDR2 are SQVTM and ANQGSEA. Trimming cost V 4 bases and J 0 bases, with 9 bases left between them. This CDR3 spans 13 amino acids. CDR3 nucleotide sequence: TGCAGCGTTGGGGGACTCAACCAAGAGACCCAGTACTTC. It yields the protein CSVGGLNQETQYF.

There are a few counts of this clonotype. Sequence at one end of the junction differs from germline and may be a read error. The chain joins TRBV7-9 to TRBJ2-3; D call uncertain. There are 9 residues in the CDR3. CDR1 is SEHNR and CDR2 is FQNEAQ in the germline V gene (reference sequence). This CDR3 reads CSWADTQYF. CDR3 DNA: TGCAGTTGGGCAGATACGCAGTATTTT. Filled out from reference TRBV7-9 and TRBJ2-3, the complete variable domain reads DTGVSQNPRHKITKRGQNVTFRCDPISEHNRLYWYRQTLGQGPEFLTYFQNEAQLEKSRLLSDRFSAERPKGSFSTLEIQRTEQGDSAMYLCSWADTQYFGPGTRLTVL.

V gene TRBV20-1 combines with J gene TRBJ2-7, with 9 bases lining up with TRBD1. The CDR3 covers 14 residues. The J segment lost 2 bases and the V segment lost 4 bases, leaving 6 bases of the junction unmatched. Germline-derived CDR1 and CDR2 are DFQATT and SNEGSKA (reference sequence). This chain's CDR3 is CSAMPGQGTYEQYF. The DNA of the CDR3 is TGCAGTGCTATGCCGGGACAGGGCACCTACGAGCAGTACTTC.

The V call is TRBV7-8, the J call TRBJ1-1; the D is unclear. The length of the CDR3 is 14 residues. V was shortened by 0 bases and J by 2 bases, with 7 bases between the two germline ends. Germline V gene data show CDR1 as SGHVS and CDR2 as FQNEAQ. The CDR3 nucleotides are TGTGCCAGCAGCTTAGCGGTAGCAAACACTGAAGCTTTCTTT. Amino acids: CASSLAVANTEAFF. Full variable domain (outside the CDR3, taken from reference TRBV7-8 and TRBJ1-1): GAGVSQSPRYKVAKRGQDVALRCDPISGHVSLFWYQQALGQGPEFLTYFQNEAQLDKSGLPSDRFFAERPEGSVSTLKIQRTQQEDSAVYLCASSLAVANTEAFFGQGTRLTVV.

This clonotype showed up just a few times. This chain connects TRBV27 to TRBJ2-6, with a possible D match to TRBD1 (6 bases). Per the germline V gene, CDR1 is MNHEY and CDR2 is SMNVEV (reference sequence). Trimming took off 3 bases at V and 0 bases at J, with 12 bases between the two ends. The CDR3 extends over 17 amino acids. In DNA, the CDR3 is TGTGCCAGCAGTTTGCGCAGGGACAACTCTGGGGCCAACGTCCTGACTTTC. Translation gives CASSLRRDNSGANVLTF. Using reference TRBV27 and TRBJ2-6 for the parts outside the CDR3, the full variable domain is EAQVTQNPRYLITVTGKKLTVTCSQNMNHEYMSWYRQDPGLGLRQIYYSMNVEVTDKGDVPEGYKVSRKEKRNFPLILESPSPNQTSLYFCASSLRRDNSGANVLTFGAGSRLTVL.

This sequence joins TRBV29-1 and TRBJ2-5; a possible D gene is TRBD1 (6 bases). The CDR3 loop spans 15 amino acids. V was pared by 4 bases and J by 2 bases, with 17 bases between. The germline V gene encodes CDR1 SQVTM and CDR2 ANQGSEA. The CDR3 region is CSVAFTGTRQETQYF. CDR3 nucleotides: TGCAGCGTTGCCTTTACCGGGACAAGACAAGAGACCCAGTACTTC.

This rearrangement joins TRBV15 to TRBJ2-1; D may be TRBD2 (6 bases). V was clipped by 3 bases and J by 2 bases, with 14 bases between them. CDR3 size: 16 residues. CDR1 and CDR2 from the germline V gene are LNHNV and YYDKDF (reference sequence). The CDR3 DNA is TGTGCCACCAGCAGGGCGGGTAGCGGACCCTACAATGAGCAGTTCTTC. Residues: CATSRAGSGPYNEQFF. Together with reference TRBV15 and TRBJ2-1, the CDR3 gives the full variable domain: DAMVIQNPRYQVTQFGKPVTLSCSQTLNHNVMYWYQQKSSQAPKLLFHYYDKDFNNEADTPDNFQSRRPNTSFCFLDIRSPGLGDTAMYLCATSRAGSGPYNEQFFGPGTRLTVL.

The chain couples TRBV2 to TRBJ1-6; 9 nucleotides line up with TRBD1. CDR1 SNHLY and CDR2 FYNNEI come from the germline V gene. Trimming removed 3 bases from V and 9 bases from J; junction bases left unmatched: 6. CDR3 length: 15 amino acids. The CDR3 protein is CASSDPGQGSSPLHF. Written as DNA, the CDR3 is TGTGCCAGCAGTGACCCGGGACAGGGAAGTTCACCCCTCCACTTT.

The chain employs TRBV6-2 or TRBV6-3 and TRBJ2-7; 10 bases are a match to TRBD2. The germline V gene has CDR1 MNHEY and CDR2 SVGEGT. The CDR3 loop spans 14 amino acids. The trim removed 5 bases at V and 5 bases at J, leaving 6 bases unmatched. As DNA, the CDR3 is TGTGCCAGCAGTGAAGCGGGAGGGAGCCACGAGCAGTACTTC. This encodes CASSEAGGSHEQYF.

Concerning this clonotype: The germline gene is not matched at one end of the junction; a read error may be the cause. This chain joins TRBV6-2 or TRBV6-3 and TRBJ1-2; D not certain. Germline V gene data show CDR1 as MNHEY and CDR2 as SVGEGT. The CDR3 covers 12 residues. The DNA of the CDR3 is TGTGCCAGTAGTTACGTGAACTATGGCTACACCTTC. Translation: CASSYVNYGYTF.

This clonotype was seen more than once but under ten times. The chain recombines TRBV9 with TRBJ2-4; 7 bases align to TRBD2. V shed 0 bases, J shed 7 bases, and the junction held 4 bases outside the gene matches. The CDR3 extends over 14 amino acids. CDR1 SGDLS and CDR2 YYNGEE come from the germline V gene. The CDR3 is CASSVEPGGNIQYF. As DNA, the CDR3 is TGTGCCAGCAGCGTAGAGCCGGGGGGTAACATTCAGTACTTC. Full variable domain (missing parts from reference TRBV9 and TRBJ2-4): DSGVTQTPKHLITATGQRVTLRCSPRSGDLSVYWYQQSLDQGLQFLIQYYNGEERAKGNILERFSAQQFPDLHSELNLSSLELGDSALYFCASSVEPGGNIQYFGAGTRLSVL.

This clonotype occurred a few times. CDR3 amino acids: CASSLPGNIQYF. The CDR3, as DNA: TGTGCCAGCAGCCTCCCGGGAAACATTCAGTACTTC. The rearrangement joins TRBV3-1 to TRBJ2-4; the D is unclear. CDR1 is LGHDT, CDR2 YNNKEL, per germline (reference sequence). V was clipped by 4 bases and J by 6 bases, with 7 bases between them. This CDR3 is built from 12 residues.

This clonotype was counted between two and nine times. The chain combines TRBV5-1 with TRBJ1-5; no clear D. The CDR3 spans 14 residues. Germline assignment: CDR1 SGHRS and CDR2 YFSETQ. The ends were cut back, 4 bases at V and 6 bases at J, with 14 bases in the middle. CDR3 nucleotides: TGCGCCAGCAGCCCCCAGTGGGGTAGTCAGCCCCAGCATTTT. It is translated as CASSPQWGSQPQHF. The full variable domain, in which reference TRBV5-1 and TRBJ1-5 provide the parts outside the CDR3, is KAGVTQTPRYLIKTRGQQVTLSCSPISGHRSVSWYQQTPGQGLQFLFEYFSETQRNKGNFPGRFSGRQFSNSRSEMNVSTLELGDSALYLCASSPQWGSQPQHFGDGTRLSIL.

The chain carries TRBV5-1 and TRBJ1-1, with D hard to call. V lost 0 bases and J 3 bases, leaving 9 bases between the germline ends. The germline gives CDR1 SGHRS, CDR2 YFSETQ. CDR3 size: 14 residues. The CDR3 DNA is TGCGCCAGCAGCTTGGGGCAGAGGGACACTGAAGCTTTCTTT. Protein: CASSLGQRDTEAFF.

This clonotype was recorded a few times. The CDR3 region is CASTQPPGGADTQYF. CDR3 in DNA: TGTGCCAGCACCCAACCACCGGGCGGGGCAGATACGCAGTATTTT. The rearrangement links TRBV6-6 to TRBJ2-3; the D gene is possibly TRBD2 (6 bases). The CDR3 sequence is 15 residues long. Germline V gene sequence: CDR1 MNHNY, CDR2 SVGAGI (reference sequence). The V end lost 7 bases, the J end lost 4 bases, and 18 bases lay between the germline ends.

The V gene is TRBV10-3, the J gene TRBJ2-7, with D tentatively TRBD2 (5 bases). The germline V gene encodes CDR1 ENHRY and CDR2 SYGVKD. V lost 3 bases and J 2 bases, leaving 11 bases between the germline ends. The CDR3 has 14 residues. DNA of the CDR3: TGTGCCATCAGTGAAGGACTTGGGGCCTACGAGCAGTACTTC. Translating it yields CAISEGLGAYEQYF.

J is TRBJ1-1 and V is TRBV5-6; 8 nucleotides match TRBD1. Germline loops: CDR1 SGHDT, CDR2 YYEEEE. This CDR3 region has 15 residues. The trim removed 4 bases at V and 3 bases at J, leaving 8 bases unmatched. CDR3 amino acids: CASSTTDRGYTEAFF. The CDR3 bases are TGTGCCAGCAGCACCACCGACAGGGGATACACTGAAGCTTTCTTT.

Here the CDR3 reads CAISDLAGLYEQYF. The CDR3 DNA is TGTGCCATCAGTGACCTAGCGGGATTATACGAGCAGTACTTC. The chain joins TRBV10-3 to TRBJ2-7; 9 positions agree with TRBD2. The CDR3 is 14 amino acids. CDR1 ENHRY and CDR2 SYGVKD come from the germline V gene. J lost 4 bases, V lost 3 bases, and 4 bases had no gene match.

Written as DNA, the CDR3 is TGTGCCAGCAGTTATACTAGGAGCGGGTCAGATACGCAGTATTTT. Its translation is CASSYTRSGSDTQYF. The J gene is TRBJ2-3, the V gene TRBV6-6; D might be TRBD2 (6 bases). The CDR3 contains 15 residues. The V gene lost 3 bases and the J gene lost 4 bases, with 14 bases spanning the gap. The germline V gene has CDR1 MNHNY and CDR2 SVGAGI (reference sequence).

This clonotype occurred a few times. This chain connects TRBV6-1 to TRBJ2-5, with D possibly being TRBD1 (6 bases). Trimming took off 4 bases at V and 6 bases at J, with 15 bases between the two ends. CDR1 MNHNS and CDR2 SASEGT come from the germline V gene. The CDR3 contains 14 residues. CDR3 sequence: CASSGVGDRQTQYF. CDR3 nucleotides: TGTGCCAGCAGTGGGGTGGGAGACAGGCAGACCCAGTACTTC.

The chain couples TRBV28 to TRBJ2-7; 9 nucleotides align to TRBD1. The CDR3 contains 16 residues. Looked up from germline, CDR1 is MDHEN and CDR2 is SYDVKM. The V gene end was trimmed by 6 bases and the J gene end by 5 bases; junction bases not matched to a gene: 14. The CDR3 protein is CASSPVGRQGVDEQYF. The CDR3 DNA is TGTGCCAGCAGCCCGGTTGGGAGACAGGGGGTGGACGAGCAGTACTTC.

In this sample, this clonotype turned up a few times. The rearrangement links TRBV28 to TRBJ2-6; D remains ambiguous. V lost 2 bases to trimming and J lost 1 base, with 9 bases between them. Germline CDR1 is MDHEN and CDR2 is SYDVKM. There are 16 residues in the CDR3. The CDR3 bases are TGTGCCAGCAGTTTACCAACGACATCTGGGGCCAACGTCCTGACTTTC. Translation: CASSLPTTSGANVLTF. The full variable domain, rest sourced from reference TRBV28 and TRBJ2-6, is DVKVTQSSRYLVKRTGEKVFLECVQDMDHENMFWYRQDPGLGLRLIYFSYDVKMKEKGDIPEGYSVSREKKERFSLILESASTNQTSMYLCASSLPTTSGANVLTFGAGSRLTVL.

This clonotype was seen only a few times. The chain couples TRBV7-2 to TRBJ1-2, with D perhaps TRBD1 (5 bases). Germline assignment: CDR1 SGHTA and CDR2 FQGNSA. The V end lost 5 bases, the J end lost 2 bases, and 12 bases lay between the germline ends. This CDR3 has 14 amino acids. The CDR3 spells CASSPYRSNYGYTF. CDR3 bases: TGTGCCAGCAGCCCGTACAGGAGCAACTATGGCTACACCTTC.

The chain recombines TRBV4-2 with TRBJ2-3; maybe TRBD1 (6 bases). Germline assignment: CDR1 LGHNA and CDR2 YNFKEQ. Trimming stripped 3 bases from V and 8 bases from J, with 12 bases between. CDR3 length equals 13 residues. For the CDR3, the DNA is TGTGCCAGCAGCCAGGGACCAGGGGCTACGCAGTATTTT. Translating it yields CASSQGPGATQYF.

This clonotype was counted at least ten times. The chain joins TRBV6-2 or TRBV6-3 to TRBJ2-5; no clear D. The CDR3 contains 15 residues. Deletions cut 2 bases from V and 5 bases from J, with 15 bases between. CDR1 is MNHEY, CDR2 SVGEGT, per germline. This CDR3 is CASSYAEFGKETQYF. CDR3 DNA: TGTGCCAGCAGTTACGCGGAATTCGGAAAGGAGACCCAGTACTTC.

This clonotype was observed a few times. CDR3 sequence: CSAPGLNYNEQFF. As DNA, the CDR3 is TGCAGCGCCCCGGGACTGAACTACAATGAGCAGTTCTTC. The V and J genes are TRBV29-1 and TRBJ2-1, with a possible D match to TRBD2 (6 bases). Germline V gives CDR1 SQVTM, CDR2 ANQGSEA. This CDR3 has 13 amino acids. Trimming removed 7 bases at V and 3 bases at J, with 13 bases between.

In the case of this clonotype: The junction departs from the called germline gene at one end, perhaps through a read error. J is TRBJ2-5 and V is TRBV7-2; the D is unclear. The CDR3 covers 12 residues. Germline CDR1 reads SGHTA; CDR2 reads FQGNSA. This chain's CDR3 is CATSSSVETQYF. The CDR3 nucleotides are TGTGCCACCAGCTCCTCAGTCGAGACCCAGTACTTC. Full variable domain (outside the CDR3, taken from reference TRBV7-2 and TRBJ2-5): GAGVSQSPSNKVTEKGKDVELRCDPISGHTALYWYRQSLGQGLEFLIYFQGNSAPDKSGLPSDRFSAERTGGSVSTLTIQRTQQEDSAVYLCATSSSVETQYFGPGTRLLVL.

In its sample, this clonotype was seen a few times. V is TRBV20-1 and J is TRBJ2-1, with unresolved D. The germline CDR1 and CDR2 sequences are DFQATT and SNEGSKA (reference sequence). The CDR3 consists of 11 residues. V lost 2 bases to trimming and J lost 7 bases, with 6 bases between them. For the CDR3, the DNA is TGCAGTGCTAGAAGATGGAATGAGCAGTTCTTC. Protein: CSARRWNEQFF.

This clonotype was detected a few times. CDR3 in amino acids: CASSWGSPGNTIYF. In DNA, the CDR3 is TGTGCCAGCAGTTGGGGCAGTCCTGGAAACACCATATATTTT. The rearrangement links TRBV12-3 or TRBV12-4 to TRBJ1-3; D is possibly TRBD1 (5 bases). The V gene lost 4 bases and the J gene lost 2 bases, with 9 bases spanning the gap. The CDR3 spans 14 residues.